This TCR beta chain was documented in a study of regulatory T cells in long-lasting Graves disease. Germline assignment: CDR1 SGHTA and CDR2 FQGTGA. CDR3 length: 14 residues. With V trimmed by 5 bases and J by 5 bases, 8 bases remained unmatched. This clonotype was seen at least ten times. Regarding time point: persistent/refractory GD, antithyroid drugs over 5 years with positive TRAb. RNA isolated from PBMCs was used to make the TCR library. Through Arm-PCR of CDR3 regions and iRepertoire HTBI primers, TCR beta libraries were built. TCRdb reanalysed the multiplex PCR reads using MiXCR and keeps one entry per CDR3 protein. The sample shows around 460,000 distinct CDR3 sequences, about 20% of them seen only once.

The source was peripheral blood mononuclear cells (PBMCs), collected when the disease was refractory, from a patient treated with antithyroid drugs. The chain carries TRBV7-3 and TRBJ2-7; TRBD1 agrees at 8 bases. The TCR was taken from a female donor with Graves disease. CDR3 region: CASSTRTGSDEQYF. For the CDR3, the DNA is TGTGCCAGCAGCACGAGGACAGGGTCCGACGAGCAGTACTTC.